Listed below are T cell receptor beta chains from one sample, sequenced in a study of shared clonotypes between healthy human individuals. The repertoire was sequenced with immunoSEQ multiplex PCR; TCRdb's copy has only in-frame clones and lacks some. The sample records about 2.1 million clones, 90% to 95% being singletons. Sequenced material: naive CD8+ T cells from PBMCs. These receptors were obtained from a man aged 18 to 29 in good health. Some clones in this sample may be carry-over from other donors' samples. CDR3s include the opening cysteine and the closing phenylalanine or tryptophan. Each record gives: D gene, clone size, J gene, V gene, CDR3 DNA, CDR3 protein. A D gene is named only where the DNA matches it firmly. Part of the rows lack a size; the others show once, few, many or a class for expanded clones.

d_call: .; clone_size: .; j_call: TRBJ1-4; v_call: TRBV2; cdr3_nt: TGTGCCAGCAGTGAAGGCGGGGCTCCTAATGAAAAACTGTTTTTT; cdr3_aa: CASSEGGAPNEKLFF
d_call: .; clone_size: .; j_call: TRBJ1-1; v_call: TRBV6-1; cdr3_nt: TGTGCCAGCAGTGAGGCAGGCATGAACACTGAAGCTTTCTTT; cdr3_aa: CASSEAGMNTEAFF
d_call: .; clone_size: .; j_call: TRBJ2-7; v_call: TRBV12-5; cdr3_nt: TGTGCTAGTGGAACTGGGGGGCCCGAGCAGTACTTC; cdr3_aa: CASGTGGPEQYF
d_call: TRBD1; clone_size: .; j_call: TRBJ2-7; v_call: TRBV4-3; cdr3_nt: TGCGCCAGCAGCCAGGGACAGGGGAGCGAGCAGTACTTC; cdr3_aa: CASSQGQGSEQYF
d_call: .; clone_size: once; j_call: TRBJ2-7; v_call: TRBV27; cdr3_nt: TGTGCCAGCCCCACAGGGTGTGAGTGCGAGCAGTACTTC; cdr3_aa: CASPTGCECEQYF
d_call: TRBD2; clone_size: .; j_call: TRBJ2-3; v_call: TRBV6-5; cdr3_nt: TGTGCCAGCAGTCCCCGGACTAGCGGCACAGATACGCAGTATTTT; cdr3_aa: CASSPRTSGTDTQYF
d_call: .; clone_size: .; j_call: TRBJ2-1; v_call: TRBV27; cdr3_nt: TGTGCCAGCAGTTTAGCGGGTAACTACAATGAGCAGTTCTTC; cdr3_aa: CASSLAGNYNEQFF
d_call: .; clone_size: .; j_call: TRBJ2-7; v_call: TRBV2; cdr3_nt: TGTGCCAGCAGTGACAACGGCTACGAGCAGTACTTC; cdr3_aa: CASSDNGYEQYF
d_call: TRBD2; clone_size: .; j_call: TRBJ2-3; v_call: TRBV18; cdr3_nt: TGTGCCAGCTCCCCACCTAGCGGATACACAGATACGCAGTATTTT; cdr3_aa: CASSPPSGYTDTQYF
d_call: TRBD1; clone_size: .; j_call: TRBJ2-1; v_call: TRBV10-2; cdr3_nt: TGCGCCAGCAGTGGGGGCCTCGGGACAGAGAACAATGAGCAGTTCTTC; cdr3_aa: CASSGGLGTENNEQFF
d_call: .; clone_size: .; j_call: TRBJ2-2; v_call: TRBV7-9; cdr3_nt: TGTGCCAGCAGCTCCCCCGGCCGGGAAGGCACCGGGGAGCTGTTTTTT; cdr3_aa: CASSSPGREGTGELFF
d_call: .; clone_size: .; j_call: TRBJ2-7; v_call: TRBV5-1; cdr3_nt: TGCGCCAGCAGAGTACACCCCTACGAGCAGTACTTC; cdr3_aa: CASRVHPYEQYF
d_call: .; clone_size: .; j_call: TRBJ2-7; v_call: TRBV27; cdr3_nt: TGTGCCAGCAGTTTGGGACCAGGTGTTTACGAGCAGTACTTC; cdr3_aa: CASSLGPGVYEQYF
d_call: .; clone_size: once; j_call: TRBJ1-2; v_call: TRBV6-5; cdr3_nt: TGTGCCAGCAGTTCGCACAACAGGAGACTTAACTATGGCTACACCTTC; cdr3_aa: CASSSHNRRLNYGYTF
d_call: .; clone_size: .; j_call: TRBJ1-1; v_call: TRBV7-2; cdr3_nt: TGTGCCAGCAGCTTAGTCAAGGTTTTCACTGAAGCTTTCTTT; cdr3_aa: CASSLVKVFTEAFF
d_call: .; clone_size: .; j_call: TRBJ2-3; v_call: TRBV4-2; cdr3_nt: TGTGCCAGCACCCCGGAGGGAGCGGTATCAGATACGCAGTATTTT; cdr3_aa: CASTPEGAVSDTQYF
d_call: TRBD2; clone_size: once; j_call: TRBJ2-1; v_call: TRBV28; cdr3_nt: TGTGCCAGCAGTTTAATCAGCGGGAGTGTCAATGAGCAGTTCTTC; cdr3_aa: CASSLISGSVNEQFF
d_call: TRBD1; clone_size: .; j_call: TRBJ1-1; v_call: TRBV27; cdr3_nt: TGTGCCAGCAGTCCGAGGCAGGGGGCGGTGAACACTGAAGCTTTCTTT; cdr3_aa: CASSPRQGAVNTEAFF
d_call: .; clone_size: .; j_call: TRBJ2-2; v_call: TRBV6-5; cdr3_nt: TGTGCCAGCAGTTGGGAGAGGTCCGGGGAGCTGTTTTTT; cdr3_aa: CASSWERSGELFF
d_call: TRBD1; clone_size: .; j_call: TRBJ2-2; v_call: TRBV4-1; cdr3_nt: TGCGCCAGCAGCCAATACAGGTCCCGGGACAGGGGGCCGGTCCACACCGGGGAGCTGTTTTTT; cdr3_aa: CASSQYRSRDRGPVHTGELFF
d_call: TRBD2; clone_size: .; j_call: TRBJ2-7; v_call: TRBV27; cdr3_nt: TGTGCCAGCAGTTTCCCCGGGACTAGCGGGAAGGGGTACGAGCAGTACTTC; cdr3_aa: CASSFPGTSGKGYEQYF
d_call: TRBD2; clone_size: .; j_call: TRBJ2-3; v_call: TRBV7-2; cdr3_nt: TGTGCCAGCAGCCCCCGGGGGGTAGGGACAGATACGCAGTATTTT; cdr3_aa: CASSPRGVGTDTQYF
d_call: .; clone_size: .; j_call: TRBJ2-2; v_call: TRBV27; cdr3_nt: TGTGCCAGCTGTTCCCGGGGGCGCGGGGAGCTGTTTTTT; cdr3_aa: CASCSRGRGELFF
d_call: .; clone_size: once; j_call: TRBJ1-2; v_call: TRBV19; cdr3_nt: TGTGCCACGAAGGGACCGACGCAATCTAACTATGGCTACACCTTC; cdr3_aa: CATKGPTQSNYGYTF
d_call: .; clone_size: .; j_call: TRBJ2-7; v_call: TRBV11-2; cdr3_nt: TGTGCCAGCAGCTTGGGAGTCTCCTACGAGCAGTACTTC; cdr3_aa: CASSLGVSYEQYF
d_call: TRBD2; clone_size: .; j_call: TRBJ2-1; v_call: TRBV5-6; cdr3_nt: TGTGCCAGCAGCGGGGGGACTAGCGGGAACCATGAGCAGTTCTTC; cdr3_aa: CASSGGTSGNHEQFF
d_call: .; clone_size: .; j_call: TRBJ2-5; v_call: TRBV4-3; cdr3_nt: TGCGCCAGCAGCCAAGATCTGGACGGACGGACCTTAAGACTAGGGGCCCAGTACTTC; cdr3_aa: CASSQDLDGRTLRLGAQYF
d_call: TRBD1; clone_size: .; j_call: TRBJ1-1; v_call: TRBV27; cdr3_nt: TGTGCCAGCAGTTTTACGATCCGGGACAGGGGGACTGAAGCTTTCTTT; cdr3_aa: CASSFTIRDRGTEAFF
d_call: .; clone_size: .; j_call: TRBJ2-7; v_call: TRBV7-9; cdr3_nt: TGTGCCAGCAGCTTCCCAGGGGAAAGGGACTACGAGCAGTACTTC; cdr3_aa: CASSFPGERDYEQYF
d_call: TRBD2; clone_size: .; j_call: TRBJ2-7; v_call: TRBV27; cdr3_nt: TGTCTAGCGGGAGTTTGGTACGAGCAGTACTTC; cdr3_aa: CLAGVWYEQYF
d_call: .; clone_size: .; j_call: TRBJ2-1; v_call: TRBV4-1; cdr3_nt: TGCGCCAGCAGCCAAGAGGATGGGGGGTACAATGAGCAGTTCTTC; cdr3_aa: CASSQEDGGYNEQFF
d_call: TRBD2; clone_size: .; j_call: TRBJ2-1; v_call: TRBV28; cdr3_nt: TGTGCCAGCAGCCGGACTAGTACCCACAATGAGCAGTTCTTC; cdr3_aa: CASSRTSTHNEQFF
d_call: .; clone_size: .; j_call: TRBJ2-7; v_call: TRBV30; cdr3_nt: TGTGCCTGGAGTTCGGTGGGATACGAGCAGTACTTC; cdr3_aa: CAWSSVGYEQYF